Below are 10 T cell receptor beta chains sequenced from a single sample in a study of regulatory T cells in long-lasting Graves disease. Indicated time point: persistent/refractory GD, antithyroid drugs over 5 years with positive TRAb. RNA isolated from PBMCs was used to make the TCR library. The authors built TCR beta libraries using iRepertoire HTBI primers and Arm-PCR of CDR3 regions. TCRdb used MiXCR to reprocess the multiplex PCR reads, holding one entry per CDR3 protein. Seen here are roughly 700,000 distinct CDR3 sequences, roughly 30% observed once, and the top ten hold 35% to 55%. Sequenced here: peripheral blood mononuclear cells (PBMCs), sampled when the disease was refractory, from a patient treated with antithyroid drugs. Receptors were obtained from a female donor with Graves disease.

This clonotype showed up many times. V usage is TRBV2 and J usage is TRBJ1-1; 8 nucleotides agree with TRBD1. The CDR3 totals 15 residues. CDR1 and CDR2 from the germline V gene are SNHLY and FYNNEI. V gave up 0 bases and J gave up 6 bases; unmatched junction bases: 6. The CDR3 loop reads CASSEALTGVAEAFF. The CDR3 nucleotides read TGTGCCAGCAGTGAAGCGCTGACAGGGGTAGCTGAAGCTTTCTTT. The entire variable domain, with the rest obtained from reference TRBV2 and TRBJ1-1, is as follows: EPEVTQTPSHQVTQMGQEVILRCVPISNHLYFYWYRQILGQKVEFLVSFYNNEISEKSEIFDDQFSVERPDGSNFTLKIRSTKLEDSAMYFCASSEALTGVAEAFFGQGTRLTVV.

This clonotype has only a few counts. This rearrangement joins TRBV15 to TRBJ1-2, with D uncertain. The germline V gene encodes CDR1 LNHNV and CDR2 YYDKDF (reference sequence). Trimming removed 0 bases from V and 3 bases from J, with 5 bases in between. The CDR3 runs 13 residues. The CDR3 bases are TGTGCCACCAGCAGAGAGGGAGACTATGGCTACACCTTC. Its translation is CATSREGDYGYTF.

At least ten counts were recorded for this clonotype. The chain combines TRBV2 with TRBJ1-5, with 8 bases lining up with TRBD1. V shed 5 bases and J 5 bases; nucleotides not matched to a gene: 8. The CDR3 contains 15 residues. The V gene's germline CDR1 is SNHLY and CDR2 FYNNEI. The CDR3 here is CASSNGQGAHQPQHF. CDR3 bases: TGTGCCAGCAGTAATGGACAGGGAGCCCATCAGCCCCAGCATTTT.

V usage is TRBV12-3 or TRBV12-4 and J usage is TRBJ1-1; D gene unclear. This CDR3 spans 15 amino acids. Trimming cost V 0 bases and J 7 bases, with 15 bases left between them. As DNA, the CDR3 is TGTGCCAGCAGTTTAGCGCGCGGGCCAGGCCATGAAGCTTTCTTT. It specifies CASSLARGPGHEAFF.

This clonotype showed up many times. The chain is built from TRBV12-3 or TRBV12-4 and TRBJ1-4, with TRBD1 as a possible D gene (6 bases). The CDR3 consists of 13 residues. The V end was cut by 6 bases, the J end by 4 bases, with 9 bases between. CDR3 protein: CASRTGFNEKLFF. For the CDR3, the DNA is TGTGCCAGCAGAACAGGGTTTAATGAAAAACTGTTTTTT.

There are many counts of this clonotype. The rearrangement joins TRBV2 to TRBJ1-4; the D gene is possibly TRBD1 (6 bases). V was pared by 6 bases and J by 3 bases, with 14 bases between. CDR3 length: 15 residues. Germline V gives CDR1 SNHLY, CDR2 FYNNEI. This chain's CDR3 is CASRERDTSNEKLFF. The CDR3, as DNA: TGTGCCAGCAGAGAAAGGGACACCTCTAATGAAAAACTGTTTTTT.

This chain uses TRBV28 with TRBJ1-5; no clear D. V was pared by 2 bases and J by 0 bases, with 8 bases between. This CDR3 spans 15 amino acids. Germline V gene sequence: CDR1 MDHEN, CDR2 SYDVKM. The CDR3 DNA sequence: TGTGCCAGCAGTTTAATAGTATATAGCAATCAGCCCCAGCATTTT. Translating it yields CASSLIVYSNQPQHF.

This clonotype was counted only a few times. The chain combines TRBV18 with TRBJ2-7, with 7 bases matching TRBD1. There are 13 residues in the CDR3. With V trimmed by 3 bases and J by 6 bases, 5 bases remained unmatched. Germline V CDR1 and CDR2: KGHSH, LQKENI. The CDR3 region has the DNA TGTGCCAGCTCACCGACGGGACAGAGCGAGCAGTACTTC. Protein: CASSPTGQSEQYF. Supplemented by reference TRBV18 and TRBJ2-7, the full variable domain reads NAGVMQNPRHLVRRRGQEARLRCSPMKGHSHVYWYRQLPEEGLKFMVYLQKENIIDESGMPKERFSAEFPKEGPSILRIQQVVRGDSAAYFCASSPTGQSEQYFGPGTRLTVT.

This chain uses TRBV12-3 or TRBV12-4 with TRBJ2-1; 7 nucleotides align to TRBD2. V lost 6 bases, J lost 0 bases, and 5 bases stayed unmatched. The CDR3 runs to 15 residues. The CDR3: CASRVSGSSYNEQFF. The CDR3 DNA reads TGTGCCAGCAGGGTTAGCGGGTCCTCCTACAATGAGCAGTTCTTC.

This clonotype was seen repeatedly, ten times or more. V and J are TRBV7-2 and TRBJ1-2; perhaps TRBD1 as D (5 bases). Trimming cost V 6 bases and J 2 bases, with 10 bases left between them. The CDR3 is 13 residues long. CDR1 is SGHTA and CDR2 is FQGNSA in the germline V gene. CDR3 in amino acids: CASSPPGNYGYTF. The CDR3 nucleotides read TGTGCCAGCAGTCCCCCAGGGAACTATGGCTACACCTTC.